The text below deals with one T cell receptor (beta chain). Its target antigen remains unknown. No clone much larger than this one lies a single base away; base qualities are absent. The sample originates from a study of blood T cell repertoires in COVID-19 (dated by TCRdb to 2019 to 2021). Regarding the research as a whole: Collaborator samples came from the United States, Italy and Spain and covered acute and convalescent phases of COVID-19. The material from the prospective study consisted of cDNA or gDNA derived from T cells, B-cell-depleted T cells, or PBMCs. The dataset comprised deeply sampled blood TCRbeta repertoires from subjects exposed to, actively infected with, or recovered from COVID-19. A freely available public database, intended as a resource for researchers studying the immune response to SARS-CoV-2, is where the repertoires were released. The samples were drawn from the first 160 participants of the ongoing ImmuneRACE study and from 950 to 1,500 subjects provided by 6 global collaborators. Nearly every sample came with metadata listing a de-identified subject ID, COVID-19 status, age in years and sex. HLA class I and class II types, where available, came from metadata supplied by the sample provider rather than from assay-based typing. Broader findings and caveats from the paper: Clinical and demographic metadata were provided uncurated, with the amount varying by source and participant.

Collaborating institutions collected whole blood in K2EDTA tubes following their own protocols. For TCRbeta analysis, collaborators shipped samples as frozen whole blood, isolated PBMCs, or DNA extracted from either of those sample types. TCRbeta CDR3 regions were amplified from genomic DNA by means of the immunoSEQ Assay, a bias-controlled multiplex PCR. The original methods were these. The number of nucleated cells in each sample was estimated from the amplification of reference gene primers within the assay. Sequence reads were collapsed and filtered to measure the absolute abundance of every unique TCRbeta CDR3 rearrangement. For each sample, productive Simpson clonality was calculated as the square root of Simpson's diversity index across productive rearrangements. TCRdb carries this immuneACCESS record with in-frame sequences only. Its versions omit some clonotypes, under half of them owing to an unresolved V gene in the studies checked, with the rest unexplained. The V and J calls and the clone size are those of that table, but D and trimming were determined from the DNA. This sample holds about 220,000 clones; 87% were observed only once. Of the sample, about 2% falls within the top ten clones.

Measured from the cysteine to the phenylalanine, the CDR3 is 15 residues long. Only the CDR3 DNA is retained, 45 bases long and in frame from the first base. CDR1 SGDLS and CDR2 YYNGEE are derived from the germline V gene. V and J are trimmed by 1 base and 3 bases, and the gene matches miss 5 bases of the junction. This clonotype was sampled from a man aged 35-49 years with active or convalescent COVID-19. The receptor chain draws on TRBV9 and TRBJ2-7, with 9 middle bases fitting TRBD1. The sequenced sample consisted of peripheral blood. The base sequence is TGTGCCAGCAGCGTAAATCCGACAGGGGGCTACGAGCAGTACTTC. Its amino acids are CASSVNPTGGYEQYF.